This T cell receptor beta chain was captured by sequencing in a study of pediatric ulcerative colitis. Study findings and constraints: Repertoires came from total lymphocyte DNA, so rare subsets like regulatory T cells may be missed.

Deletions cut 2 bases from V and 3 bases from J, with 7 bases between. The germline gives CDR1 MNHEY, CDR2 SVGAGI. CDR3 size: 13 residues. The assay was run at survey level. Measured with immunoSEQ multiplex PCR; TCRdb has only the in-frame clones, and not every one. Of tens of thousands of clones in the sample, less than 90% are singletons; the top ten hold around 3%. Regarding this clone: Its antigen is as yet unknown.

The rearrangement joins TRBV6-5 to TRBJ1-2; no reliable D call. The clonotype originates from a boy aged 5-17 years with severe ulcerative colitis. The sequencing sample was made of blood. The CDR3, as DNA: TGTGCCAGCAGTTACGGGCAAGACTATGGCTACACCTTC. Protein product: CASSYGQDYGYTF.